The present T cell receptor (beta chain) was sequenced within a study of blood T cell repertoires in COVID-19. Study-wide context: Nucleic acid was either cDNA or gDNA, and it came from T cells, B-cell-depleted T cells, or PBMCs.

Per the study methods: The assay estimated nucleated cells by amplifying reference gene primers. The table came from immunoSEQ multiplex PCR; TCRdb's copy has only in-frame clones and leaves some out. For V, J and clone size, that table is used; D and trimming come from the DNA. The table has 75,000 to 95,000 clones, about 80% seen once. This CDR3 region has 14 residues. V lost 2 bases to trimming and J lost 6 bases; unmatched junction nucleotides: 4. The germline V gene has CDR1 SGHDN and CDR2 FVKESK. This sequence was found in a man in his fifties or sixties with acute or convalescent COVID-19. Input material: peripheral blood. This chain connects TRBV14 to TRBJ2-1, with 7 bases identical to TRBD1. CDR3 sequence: CASSQYRGFNEQFF. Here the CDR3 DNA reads TGTGCCAGCAGCCAATACAGGGGTTTCAATGAGCAGTTCTTC.